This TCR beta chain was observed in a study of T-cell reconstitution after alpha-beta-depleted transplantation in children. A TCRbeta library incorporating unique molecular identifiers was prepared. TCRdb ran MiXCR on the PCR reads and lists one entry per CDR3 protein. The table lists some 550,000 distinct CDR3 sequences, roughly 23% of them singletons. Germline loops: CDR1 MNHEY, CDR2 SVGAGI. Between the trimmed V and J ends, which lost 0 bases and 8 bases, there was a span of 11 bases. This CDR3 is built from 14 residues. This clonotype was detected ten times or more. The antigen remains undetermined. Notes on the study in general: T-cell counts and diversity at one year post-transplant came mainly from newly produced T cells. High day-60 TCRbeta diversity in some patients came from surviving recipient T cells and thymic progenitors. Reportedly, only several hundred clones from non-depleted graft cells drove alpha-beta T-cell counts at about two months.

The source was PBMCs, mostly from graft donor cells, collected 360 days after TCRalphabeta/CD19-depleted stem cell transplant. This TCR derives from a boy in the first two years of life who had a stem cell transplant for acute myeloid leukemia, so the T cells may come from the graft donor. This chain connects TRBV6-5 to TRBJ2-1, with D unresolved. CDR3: CASSYSPATDEQFF. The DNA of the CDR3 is TGTGCCAGCAGTTACTCGCCAGCCACAGATGAGCAGTTCTTC.